Shown below are 4 T cell receptor beta chains from a single sample sequenced in a study of shared clonotypes between healthy human individuals. Profiling relied on immunoSEQ multiplex PCR, and the TCRdb table lists in-frame clones only, not all of them. There are some 650,000 clones in the sample; around 97% occur only once, and 0.045% to 0.06% lies in the top ten. Sequenced material: naive CD4+ T cells sorted from blood. Noted subset: CD45RA+ positively selected. These receptors were taken from a young woman in good health.

This chain uses TRBV7-9 with TRBJ2-7; TRBD1 might be the D (5 bases). The CDR3 length is 13 residues. The germline V gene has CDR1 SEHNR and CDR2 FQNEAQ (reference sequence). The V gene lost 1 base and the J gene lost 6 bases, with 10 bases spanning the gap. CDR3 bases: TGTGCCAGCAGCTTAGAGGGGCCTCTCGAGCAGTACTTC. Protein sequence: CASSLEGPLEQYF.

This clone was seen a single time. V is TRBV6-1 and J is TRBJ2-6; D is perhaps TRBD2 (5 bases). The CDR3 contains 17 residues. The germline V and J ends were trimmed by 0 bases and 0 bases, with 9 bases remaining between them. Germline-derived CDR1 and CDR2 are MNHNS and SASEGT. CDR3 sequence reads: CASSEAGLLSGANVLTF. CDR3 nucleotides: TGTGCCAGCAGTGAAGCCGGACTCCTCTCTGGGGCCAACGTCCTGACTTTC.

The chain combines TRBV28 with TRBJ1-3; a possible D gene is TRBD1 (5 bases). Trimming stripped 6 bases from V and 2 bases from J, with 11 bases between. The CDR3 is 14 residues long. Germline V gene sequence: CDR1 MDHEN, CDR2 SYDVKM. CDR3 residues: CASSWGGTGNTIYF. The CDR3 DNA reads as TGTGCCAGCAGCTGGGGGGGGACTGGAAACACCATATATTTT. The full variable domain, rest sourced from reference TRBV28 and TRBJ1-3, is DVKVTQSSRYLVKRTGEKVFLECVQDMDHENMFWYRQDPGLGLRLIYFSYDVKMKEKGDIPEGYSVSREKKERFSLILESASTNQTSMYLCASSWGGTGNTIYFGEGSWLTVV.

V and J are TRBV2 and TRBJ2-1; 8 bases match TRBD2. Germline values: CDR1 SNHLY, CDR2 FYNNEI. Trimming took 4 bases from V and 4 from J; bases not matched to a gene: 15. The CDR3 has 18 residues. As DNA, the CDR3 is TGTGCCAGCAGTGGAGGACTAGCCAGACTAAGAGCATACAATGAGCAGTTCTTC. This encodes CASSGGLARLRAYNEQFF.